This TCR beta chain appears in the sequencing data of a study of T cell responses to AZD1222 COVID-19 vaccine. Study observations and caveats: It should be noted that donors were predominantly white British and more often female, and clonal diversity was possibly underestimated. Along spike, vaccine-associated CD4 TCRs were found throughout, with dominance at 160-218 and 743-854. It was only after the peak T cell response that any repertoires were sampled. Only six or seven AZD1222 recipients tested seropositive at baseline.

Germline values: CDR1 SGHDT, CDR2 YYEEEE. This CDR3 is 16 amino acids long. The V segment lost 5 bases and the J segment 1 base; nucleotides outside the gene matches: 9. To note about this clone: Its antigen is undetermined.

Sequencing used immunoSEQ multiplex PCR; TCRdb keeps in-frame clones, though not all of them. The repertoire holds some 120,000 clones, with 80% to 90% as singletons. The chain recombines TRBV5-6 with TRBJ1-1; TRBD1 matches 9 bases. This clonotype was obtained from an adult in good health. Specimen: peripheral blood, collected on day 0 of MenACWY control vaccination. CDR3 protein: CASRAGTGWSNTEAFF. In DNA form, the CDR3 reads TGTGCCAGCAGGGCCGGGACAGGGTGGTCGAACACTGAAGCTTTCTTT.